This T cell receptor (beta chain) was sequenced for a study of blood T cell repertoires in COVID-19. As originally analysed: By means of reference gene primer amplification, nucleated cell counts were estimated. Measured with immunoSEQ multiplex PCR; TCRdb has only the in-frame clones, and not every one. The V and J calls and clone size come from that table; D and trimming were worked out from the DNA. The data show nearly 200,000 clones, approximately 80% seen once. The CDR3 runs to 13 residues. CDR1 is SGHDT and CDR2 is YYEEEE in the germline V gene. With V trimmed by 2 bases and J by 5 bases, 3 bases remained unmatched. Seattle's cohort entered during active infection and was followed longitudinally.

The sequenced material came from peripheral blood. This receptor was identified in a man in his 60s with COVID-19, enrolled during active disease. V gene TRBV5-6 combines with J gene TRBJ2-7, with 8 bases identical to TRBD1. The CDR3 sequence: CASSFTGGDEQYF. The CDR3 nucleotides read TGTGCCAGCAGCTTTACAGGGGGTGACGAGCAGTACTTC.